The 6 T cell receptor beta chains below all came from one sample that was sequenced in a study of blood T cell repertoires in COVID-19. Clones were read by immunoSEQ multiplex PCR, and TCRdb kept only the in-frame ones, dropping some. The profile shows around 140,000 clones, around nine tenths of them singletons. Sequenced input: peripheral blood. The receptors stem from a woman in her 70s with COVID-19, enrolled during active disease.

The chain employs TRBV6-2 or TRBV6-3 and TRBJ2-7, with 10 nucleotides matching TRBD1. The germline V gene encodes CDR1 MNHEY and CDR2 SVGEGT. With 0 bases clipped from V and 4 bases from J, the junction kept 3 bases outside the gene matches. This CDR3 is built from 15 residues. The CDR3 bases are TGTGCCAGCAGTTACTCCTGGACAGGGGGTTACGAGCAGTACTTC. Translated, it gives CASSYSWTGGYEQYF.

The gene calls are TRBV5-1 and TRBJ2-5; the D gene is possibly TRBD2 (6 bases). CDR1 and CDR2 from the germline V gene are SGHRS and YFSETQ. The V gene lost 4 bases and the J gene lost 1 base, with 14 bases spanning the gap. The CDR3 spans 15 residues. CDR3 sequence reads: CASSTSLAIQETQYF. The CDR3 DNA is TGCGCCAGCAGCACGTCCCTAGCGATCCAAGAGACCCAGTACTTC.

The chain employs TRBV7-3 and TRBJ2-7; perhaps TRBD2 as D (5 bases). The ends were cut back, 0 bases at V and 7 bases at J, with 13 bases in the middle. The CDR3 totals 14 residues. CDR1 and CDR2 (germline): SGHTA, FQGTGA. CDR3 in amino acids: CASSLTSASGEQYF. Written as DNA, the CDR3 is TGTGCCAGCAGCTTAACGTCAGCCTCGGGGGAGCAGTACTTC.

The chain uses TRBV5-4 and TRBJ1-6; a possible D gene is TRBD1 (5 bases). Trimming left V 4 bases short and J 9 bases short, with 26 bases between. CDR1 and CDR2 (germline): SGHNT, YYREEE (reference sequence). There are 18 residues in the CDR3. The CDR3 reads CASSPRGRGKRIGSPLHF. The CDR3 DNA follows: TGTGCCAGCAGCCCGAGAGGAAGGGGTAAAAGGATAGGTTCACCCCTCCACTTT.

The chain combines TRBV5-5 with TRBJ1-5; 7 nucleotides line up with TRBD1. Germline V gene data show CDR1 as SGHKS and CDR2 as YYEKEE (reference sequence). Trimming took 0 bases from V and 0 from J; bases not matched to a gene: 9. This CDR3 region has 18 residues. For the CDR3, the DNA is TGTGCCAGCAGCTTGGGCAGGGGGACGGAAATTAGCAATCAGCCCCAGCATTTT. This codes for CASSLGRGTEISNQPQHF.

The chain uses TRBV9 and TRBJ1-5; D call uncertain. The CDR3 has 13 amino acids. Trimming took off 0 bases at V and 10 bases at J, with 11 bases between the two ends. The germline V gene has CDR1 SGDLS and CDR2 YYNGEE. The CDR3 sequence is CASSVAGEGPQHF. The CDR3 DNA reads as TGTGCCAGCAGCGTAGCTGGCGAGGGCCCCCAGCATTTT.